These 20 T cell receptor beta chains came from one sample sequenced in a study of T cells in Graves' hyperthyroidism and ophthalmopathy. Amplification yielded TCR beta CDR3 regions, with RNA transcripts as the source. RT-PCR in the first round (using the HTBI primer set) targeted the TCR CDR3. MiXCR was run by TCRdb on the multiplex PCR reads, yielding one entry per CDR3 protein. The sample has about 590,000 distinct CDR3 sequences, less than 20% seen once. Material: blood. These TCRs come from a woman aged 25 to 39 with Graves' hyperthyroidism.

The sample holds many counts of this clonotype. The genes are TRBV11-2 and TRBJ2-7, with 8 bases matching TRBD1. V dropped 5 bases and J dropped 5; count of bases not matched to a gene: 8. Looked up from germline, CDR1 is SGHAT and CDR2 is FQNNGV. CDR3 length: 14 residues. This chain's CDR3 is CASSRTGYVDEQYF. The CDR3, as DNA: TGTGCCAGCAGCCGGACAGGGTACGTTGACGAGCAGTACTTC. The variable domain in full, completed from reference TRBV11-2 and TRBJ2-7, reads EAGVAQSPRYKIIEKRQSVAFWCNPISGHATLYWYQQILGQGPKLLIQFQNNGVVDDSQLPKDRFSAERLKGVDSTLKIQPAKLEDSAVYLCASSRTGYVDEQYFGPGTRLTVT.

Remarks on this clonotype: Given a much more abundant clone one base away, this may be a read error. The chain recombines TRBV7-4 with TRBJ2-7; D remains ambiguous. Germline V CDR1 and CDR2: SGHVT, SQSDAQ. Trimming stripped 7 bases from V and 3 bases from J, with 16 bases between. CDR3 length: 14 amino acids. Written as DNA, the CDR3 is TGTGCCAGCACCCCGGGTCGTTTAGTCTACGAGCAGTACTTC. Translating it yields CASTPGRLVYEQYF. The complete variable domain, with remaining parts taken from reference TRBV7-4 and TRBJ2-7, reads GAGVSQSPRYKVAKRGRDVALRCDSISGHVTLYWYRQTLGQGSEVLTYSQSDAQRDKSGRPSGRFSAERPERSVSTLKIQRTEQGDSAVYLCASTPGRLVYEQYFGPGTRLTVT.

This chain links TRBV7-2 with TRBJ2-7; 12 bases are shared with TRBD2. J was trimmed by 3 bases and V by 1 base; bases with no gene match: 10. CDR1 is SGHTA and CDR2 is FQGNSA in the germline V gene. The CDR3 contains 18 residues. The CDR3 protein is CASSLGTSGNEGYYEQYF. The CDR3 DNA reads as TGTGCCAGCAGCTTAGGGACTAGCGGGAATGAGGGGTACTACGAGCAGTACTTC.

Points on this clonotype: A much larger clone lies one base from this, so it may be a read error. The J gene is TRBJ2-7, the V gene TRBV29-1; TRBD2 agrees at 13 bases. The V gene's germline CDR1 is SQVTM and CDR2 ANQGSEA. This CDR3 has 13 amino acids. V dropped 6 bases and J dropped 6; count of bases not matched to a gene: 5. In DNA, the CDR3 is TGCAGCGTATGGACTAGCGGGAGAGGCGAGCAGTACTTC. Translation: CSVWTSGRGEQYF.

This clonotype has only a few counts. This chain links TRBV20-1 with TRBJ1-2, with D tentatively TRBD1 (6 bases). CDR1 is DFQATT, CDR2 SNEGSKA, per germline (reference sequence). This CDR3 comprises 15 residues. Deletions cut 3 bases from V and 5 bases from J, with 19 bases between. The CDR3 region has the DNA TGCAGTGCTAGCCCGGTCAGGGGAGATGTATATGGCTACACCTTC. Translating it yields CSASPVRGDVYGYTF.

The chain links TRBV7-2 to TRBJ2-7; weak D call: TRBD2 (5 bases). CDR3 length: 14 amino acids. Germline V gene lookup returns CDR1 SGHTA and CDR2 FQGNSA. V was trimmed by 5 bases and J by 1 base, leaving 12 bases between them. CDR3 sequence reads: CASSPIALSYEQYF. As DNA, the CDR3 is TGTGCCAGCAGCCCTATAGCGTTATCCTACGAGCAGTACTTC.

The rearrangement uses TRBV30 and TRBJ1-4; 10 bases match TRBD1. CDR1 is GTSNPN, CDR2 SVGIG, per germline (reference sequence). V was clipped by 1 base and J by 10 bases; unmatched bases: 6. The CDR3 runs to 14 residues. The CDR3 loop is CAWSADRGQGKLFF. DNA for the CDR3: TGTGCCTGGAGTGCCGACAGGGGGCAAGGAAAACTGTTTTTT.

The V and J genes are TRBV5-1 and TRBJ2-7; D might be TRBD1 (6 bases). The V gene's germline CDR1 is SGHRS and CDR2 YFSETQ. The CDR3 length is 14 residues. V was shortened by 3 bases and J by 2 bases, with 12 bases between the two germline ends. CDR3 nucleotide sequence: TGCGCCAGCAGCTCGGGGACATATGCCTACGAGCAGTACTTC. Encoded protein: CASSSGTYAYEQYF. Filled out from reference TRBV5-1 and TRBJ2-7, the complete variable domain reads KAGVTQTPRYLIKTRGQQVTLSCSPISGHRSVSWYQQTPGQGLQFLFEYFSETQRNKGNFPGRFSGRQFSNSRSEMNVSTLELGDSALYLCASSSGTYAYEQYFGPGTRLTVT.

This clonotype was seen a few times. DNA for the CDR3: TGTGCCAGCAGTTACGGGGCGGACAGTTCCACCGGGGAGCTGTTTTTT. Translated: CASSYGADSSTGELFF. The chain recombines TRBV6-5 with TRBJ2-2, with TRBD1 as a possible D gene (6 bases). V lost 2 bases to trimming and J lost 4 bases, with 14 bases between them. Per the germline V gene, CDR1 is MNHEY and CDR2 is SVGAGI. The CDR3 extends over 16 amino acids.

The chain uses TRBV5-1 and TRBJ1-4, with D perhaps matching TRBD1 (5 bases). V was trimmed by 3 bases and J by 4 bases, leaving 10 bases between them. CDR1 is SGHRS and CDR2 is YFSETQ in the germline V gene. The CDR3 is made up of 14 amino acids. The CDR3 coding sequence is TGCGCCAGCAGCTGGGACGGCCGTAATGAAAAACTGTTTTTT. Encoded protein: CASSWDGRNEKLFF.

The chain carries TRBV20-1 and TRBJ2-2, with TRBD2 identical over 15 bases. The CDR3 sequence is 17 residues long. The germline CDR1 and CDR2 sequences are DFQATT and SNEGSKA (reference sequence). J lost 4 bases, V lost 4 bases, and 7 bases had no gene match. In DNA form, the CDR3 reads TGCAGTGCTACCGGGACTAGCGGGAGGTCCCTCACCGGGGAGCTGTTTTTT. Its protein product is CSATGTSGRSLTGELFF.

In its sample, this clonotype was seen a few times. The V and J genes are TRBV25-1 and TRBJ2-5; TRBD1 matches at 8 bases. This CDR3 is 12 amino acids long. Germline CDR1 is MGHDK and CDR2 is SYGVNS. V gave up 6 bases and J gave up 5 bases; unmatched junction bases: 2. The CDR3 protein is CASRQGGETQYF. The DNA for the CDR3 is TGTGCCAGCAGACAGGGGGGCGAGACCCAGTACTTC. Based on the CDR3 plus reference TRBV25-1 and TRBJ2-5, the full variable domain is EADIYQTPRYLVIGTGKKITLECSQTMGHDKMYWYQQDPGMELHLIHYSYGVNSTEKGDLSSESTVSRIRTEHFPLTLESARPSHTSQYLCASRQGGETQYFGPGTRLLVL.

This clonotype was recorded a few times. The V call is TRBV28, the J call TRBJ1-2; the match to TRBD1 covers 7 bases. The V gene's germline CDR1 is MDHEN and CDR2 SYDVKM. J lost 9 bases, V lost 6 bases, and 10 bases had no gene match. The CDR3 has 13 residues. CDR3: CASRTGMPSSYTF. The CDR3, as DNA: TGTGCCAGCAGGACAGGGATGCCTTCGAGCTACACCTTC.

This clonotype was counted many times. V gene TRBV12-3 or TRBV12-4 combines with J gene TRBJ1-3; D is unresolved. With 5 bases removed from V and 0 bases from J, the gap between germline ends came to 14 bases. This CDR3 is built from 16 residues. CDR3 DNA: TGTGCCAGCAGTCCTGCTTTCCCGACCTCTGGAAACACCATATATTTT. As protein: CASSPAFPTSGNTIYF.

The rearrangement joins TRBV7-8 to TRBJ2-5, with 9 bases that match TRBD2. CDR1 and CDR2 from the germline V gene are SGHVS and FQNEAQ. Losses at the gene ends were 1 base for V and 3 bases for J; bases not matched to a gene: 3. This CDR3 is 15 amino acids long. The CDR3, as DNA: TGTGCCAGCAGCTTAGGCGGGAGGGCCAAAGAGACCCAGTACTTC. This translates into CASSLGGRAKETQYF.

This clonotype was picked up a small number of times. The CDR3 region has the DNA TGTGCCATCAGTGACGGAGCGTCGAGACAGGGGGACGAGCAGTACTTC. Amino acids: CAISDGASRQGDEQYF. V and J are TRBV10-3 and TRBJ2-7, with 9 bases that match TRBD1. This CDR3 has 16 amino acids. Germline V CDR1 and CDR2: ENHRY, SYGVKD. The J segment lost 5 bases and the V segment lost 3 bases, leaving 11 bases of the junction unmatched.

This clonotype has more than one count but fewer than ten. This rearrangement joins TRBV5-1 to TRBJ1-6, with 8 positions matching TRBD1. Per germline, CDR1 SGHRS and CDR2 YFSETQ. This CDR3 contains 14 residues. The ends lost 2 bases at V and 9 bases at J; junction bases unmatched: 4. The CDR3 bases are TGCGCCAGCAGCTTAGGACAGGGAATTTCACCCCTCCACTTT. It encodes CASSLGQGISPLHF.

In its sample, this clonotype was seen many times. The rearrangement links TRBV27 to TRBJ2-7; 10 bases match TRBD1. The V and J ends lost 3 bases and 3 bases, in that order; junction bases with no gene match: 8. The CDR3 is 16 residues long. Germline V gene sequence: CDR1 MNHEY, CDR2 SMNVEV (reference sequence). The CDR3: CASSFAGQGEFYEQYF. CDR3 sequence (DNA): TGTGCCAGCAGTTTCGCCGGACAGGGGGAGTTCTACGAGCAGTACTTC.

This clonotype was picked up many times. CDR3 in DNA: TGCAGTGCTAGAGGTCCAAGGGCAGCCTACGAGCAGTACTTC. Its protein product is CSARGPRAAYEQYF. The V call is TRBV20-1, the J call TRBJ2-7; D is ambiguous. V was clipped by 1 base and J by 2 bases, with 12 bases between them. The CDR3 has 14 amino acids. Germline CDR1 is DFQATT and CDR2 is SNEGSKA (reference sequence).

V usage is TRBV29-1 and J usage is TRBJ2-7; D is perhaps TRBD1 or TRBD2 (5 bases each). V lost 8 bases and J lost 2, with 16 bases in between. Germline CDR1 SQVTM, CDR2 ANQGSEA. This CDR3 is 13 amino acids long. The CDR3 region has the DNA TGCAGCATTGGGACGGAGCCTCCCTACGAGCAGTACTTC. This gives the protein CSIGTEPPYEQYF.